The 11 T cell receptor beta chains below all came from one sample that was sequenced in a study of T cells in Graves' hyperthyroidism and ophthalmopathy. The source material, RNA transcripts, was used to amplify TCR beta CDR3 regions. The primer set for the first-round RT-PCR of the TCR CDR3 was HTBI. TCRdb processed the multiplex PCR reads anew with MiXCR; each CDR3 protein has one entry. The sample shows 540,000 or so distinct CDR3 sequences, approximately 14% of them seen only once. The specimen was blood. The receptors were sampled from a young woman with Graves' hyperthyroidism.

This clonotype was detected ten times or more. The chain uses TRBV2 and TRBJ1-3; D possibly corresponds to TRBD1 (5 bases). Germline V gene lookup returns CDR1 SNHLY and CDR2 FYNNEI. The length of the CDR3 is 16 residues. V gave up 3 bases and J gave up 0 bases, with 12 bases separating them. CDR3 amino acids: CASSDPPGPSGNTIYF. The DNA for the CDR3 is TGTGCCAGCAGTGATCCGCCAGGGCCCTCTGGAAACACCATATATTTT.

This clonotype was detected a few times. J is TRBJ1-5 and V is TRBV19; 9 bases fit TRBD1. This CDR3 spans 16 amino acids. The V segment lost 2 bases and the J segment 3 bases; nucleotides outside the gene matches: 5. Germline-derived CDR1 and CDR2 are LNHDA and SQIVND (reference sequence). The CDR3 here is CASSILDRGYNQPQHF. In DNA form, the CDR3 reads TGTGCCAGTAGTATATTAGACAGGGGGTACAATCAGCCCCAGCATTTT.

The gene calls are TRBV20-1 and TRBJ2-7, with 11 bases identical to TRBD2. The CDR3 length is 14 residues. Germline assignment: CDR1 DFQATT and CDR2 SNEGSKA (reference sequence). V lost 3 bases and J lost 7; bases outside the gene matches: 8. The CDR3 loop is CSARASGRRSEQYF. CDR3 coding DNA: TGCAGTGCTAGGGCTAGCGGGAGGCGGAGTGAGCAGTACTTC.

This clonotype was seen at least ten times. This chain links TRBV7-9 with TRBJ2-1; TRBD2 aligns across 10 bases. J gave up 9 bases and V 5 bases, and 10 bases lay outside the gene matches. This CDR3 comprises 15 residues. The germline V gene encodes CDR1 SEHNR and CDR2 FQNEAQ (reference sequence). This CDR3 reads CASSKREGRLGEQFF. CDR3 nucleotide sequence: TGTGCCAGCAGCAAGCGGGAGGGCCGATTGGGTGAGCAGTTCTTC. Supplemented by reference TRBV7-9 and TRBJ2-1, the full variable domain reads DTGVSQNPRHKITKRGQNVTFRCDPISEHNRLYWYRQTLGQGPEFLTYFQNEAQLEKSRLLSDRFSAERPKGSFSTLEIQRTEQGDSAMYLCASSKREGRLGEQFFGPGTRLTVL.

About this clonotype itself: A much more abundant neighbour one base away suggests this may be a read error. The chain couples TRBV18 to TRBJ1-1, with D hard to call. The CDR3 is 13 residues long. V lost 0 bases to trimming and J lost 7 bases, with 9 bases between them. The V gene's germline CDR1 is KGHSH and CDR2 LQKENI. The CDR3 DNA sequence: TGTGCCAGCTCACCACCGCACGGACGTGAAGCTTTCTTT. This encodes CASSPPHGREAFF. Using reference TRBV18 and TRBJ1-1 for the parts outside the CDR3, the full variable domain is NAGVMQNPRHLVRRRGQEARLRCSPMKGHSHVYWYRQLPEEGLKFMVYLQKENIIDESGMPKERFSAEFPKEGPSILRIQQVVRGDSAAYFCASSPPHGREAFFGQGTRLTVV.

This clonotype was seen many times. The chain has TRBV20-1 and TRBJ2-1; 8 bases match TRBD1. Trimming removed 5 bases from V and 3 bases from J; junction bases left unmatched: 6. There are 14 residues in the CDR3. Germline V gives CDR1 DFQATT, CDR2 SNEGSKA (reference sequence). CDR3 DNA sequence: TGCAGTGCTGGACCGGACAGGGTCTACAATGAGCAGTTCTTC. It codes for CSAGPDRVYNEQFF.

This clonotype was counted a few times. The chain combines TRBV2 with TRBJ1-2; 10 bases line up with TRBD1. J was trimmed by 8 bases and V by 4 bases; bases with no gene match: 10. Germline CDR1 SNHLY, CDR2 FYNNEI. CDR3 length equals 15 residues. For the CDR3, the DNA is TGTGCCAGCAGTGTGGGACAGGGGTGGGATGAAGGCTACACCTTC. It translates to CASSVGQGWDEGYTF.

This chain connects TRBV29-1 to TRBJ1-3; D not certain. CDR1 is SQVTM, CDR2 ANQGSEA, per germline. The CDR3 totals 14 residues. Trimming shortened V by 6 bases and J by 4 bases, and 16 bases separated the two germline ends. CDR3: CSVGLLGMGNTIYF. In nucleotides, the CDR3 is TGCAGCGTGGGCCTGCTGGGGATGGGAAACACCATATATTTT.

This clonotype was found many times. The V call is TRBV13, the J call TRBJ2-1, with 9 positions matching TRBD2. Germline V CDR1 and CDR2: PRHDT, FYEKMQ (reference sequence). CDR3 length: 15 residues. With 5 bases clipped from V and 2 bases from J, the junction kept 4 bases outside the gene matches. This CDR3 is CASSGREGPYNEQFF. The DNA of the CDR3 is TGTGCCAGCAGCGGGCGGGAGGGCCCCTACAATGAGCAGTTCTTC.

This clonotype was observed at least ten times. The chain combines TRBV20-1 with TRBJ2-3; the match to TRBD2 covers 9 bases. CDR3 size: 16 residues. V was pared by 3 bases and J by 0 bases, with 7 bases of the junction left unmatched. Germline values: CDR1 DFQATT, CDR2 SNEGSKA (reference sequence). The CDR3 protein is CSASNLAGYSTDTQYF. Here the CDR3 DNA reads TGCAGTGCTAGCAATCTAGCGGGGTATAGCACAGATACGCAGTATTTT.

For the CDR3, the DNA is TGTGCCAGCTCCGGGGGTGCAGCCGAGACCCAGTACTTC. It yields the protein CASSGGAAETQYF. The V gene is TRBV7-9, the J gene TRBJ2-5; possibly TRBD2 for D (6 bases). This CDR3 spans 13 amino acids. Germline assignment: CDR1 SEHNR and CDR2 FQNEAQ (reference sequence). V was clipped by 8 bases and J by 5 bases, with 15 bases between them.